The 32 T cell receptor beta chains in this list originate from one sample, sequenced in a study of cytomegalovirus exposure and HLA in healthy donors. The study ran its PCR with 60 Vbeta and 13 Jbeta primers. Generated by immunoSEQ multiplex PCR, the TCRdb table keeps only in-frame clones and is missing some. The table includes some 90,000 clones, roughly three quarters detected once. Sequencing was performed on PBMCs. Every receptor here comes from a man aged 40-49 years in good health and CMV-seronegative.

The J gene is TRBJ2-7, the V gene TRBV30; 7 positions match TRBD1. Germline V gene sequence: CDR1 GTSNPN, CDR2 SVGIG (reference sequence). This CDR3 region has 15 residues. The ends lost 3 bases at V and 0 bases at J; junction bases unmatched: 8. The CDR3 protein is CAWSAPDRISYEQYF. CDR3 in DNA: TGTGCCTGGAGCGCCCCGGACAGGATCTCCTACGAGCAGTACTTC.

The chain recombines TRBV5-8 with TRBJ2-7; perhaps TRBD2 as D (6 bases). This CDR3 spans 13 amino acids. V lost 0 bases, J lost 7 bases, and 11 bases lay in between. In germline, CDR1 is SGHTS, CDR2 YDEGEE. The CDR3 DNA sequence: TGTGCCAGCAGCTTGGGGGACTTTCGGGAGCAGTACTTC. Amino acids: CASSLGDFREQYF.

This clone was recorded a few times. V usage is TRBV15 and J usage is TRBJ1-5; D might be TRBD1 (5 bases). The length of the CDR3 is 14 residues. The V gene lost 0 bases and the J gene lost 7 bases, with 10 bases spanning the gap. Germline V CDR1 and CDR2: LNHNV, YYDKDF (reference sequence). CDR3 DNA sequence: TGTGCCACCAGCAGAGATCGGTCAGGGCAGCCCCAGCATTTT. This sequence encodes CATSRDRSGQPQHF.

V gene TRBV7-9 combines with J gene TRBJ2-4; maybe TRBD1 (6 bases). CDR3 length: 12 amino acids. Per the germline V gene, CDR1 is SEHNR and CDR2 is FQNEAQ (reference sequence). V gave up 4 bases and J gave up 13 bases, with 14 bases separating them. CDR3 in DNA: TGTGCCAGCAGCTCGACGGGACATTGGCAGTACTTC. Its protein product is CASSSTGHWQYF.

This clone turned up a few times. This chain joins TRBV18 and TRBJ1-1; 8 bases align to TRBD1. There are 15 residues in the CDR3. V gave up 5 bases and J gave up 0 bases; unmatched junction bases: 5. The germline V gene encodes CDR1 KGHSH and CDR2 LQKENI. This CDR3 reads CASSTNRGVNTEAFF. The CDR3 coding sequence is TGTGCCAGCTCAACGAACAGGGGGGTGAACACTGAAGCTTTCTTT.

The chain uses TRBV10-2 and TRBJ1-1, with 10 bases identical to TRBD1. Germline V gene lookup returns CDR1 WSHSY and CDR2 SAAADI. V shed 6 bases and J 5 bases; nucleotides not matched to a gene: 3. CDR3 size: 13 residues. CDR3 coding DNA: TGCGCCAGCAGCCGGACAGGGGGGACTGAAGCTTTCTTT. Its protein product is CASSRTGGTEAFF.

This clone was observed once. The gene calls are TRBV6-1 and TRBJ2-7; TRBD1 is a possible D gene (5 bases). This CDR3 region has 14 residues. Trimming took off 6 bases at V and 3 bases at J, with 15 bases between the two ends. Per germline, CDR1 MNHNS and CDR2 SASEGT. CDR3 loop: CASRRGSEHYEQYF. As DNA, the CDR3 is TGTGCCAGCAGAAGGGGTTCCGAGCACTACGAGCAGTACTTC.

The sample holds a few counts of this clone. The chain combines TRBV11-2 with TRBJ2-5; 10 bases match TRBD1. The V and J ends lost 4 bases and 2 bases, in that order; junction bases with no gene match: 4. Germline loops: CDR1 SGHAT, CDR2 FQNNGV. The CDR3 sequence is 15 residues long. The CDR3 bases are TGTGCCAGCAGCTGGGACAGGGGAGGGCAAGAGACCCAGTACTTC. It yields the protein CASSWDRGGQETQYF.

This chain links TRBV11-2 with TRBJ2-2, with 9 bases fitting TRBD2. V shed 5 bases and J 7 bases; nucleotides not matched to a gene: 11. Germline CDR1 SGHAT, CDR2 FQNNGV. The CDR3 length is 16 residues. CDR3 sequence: CASSKSRLAGLGELFF. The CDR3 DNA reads TGTGCCAGCAGCAAATCCCGGCTAGCGGGGCTCGGGGAGCTGTTTTTT.

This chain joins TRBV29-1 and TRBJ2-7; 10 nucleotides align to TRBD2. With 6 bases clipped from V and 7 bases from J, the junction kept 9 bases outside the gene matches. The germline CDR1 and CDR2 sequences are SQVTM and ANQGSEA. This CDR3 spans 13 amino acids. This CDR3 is CSVETSGAGEQYF. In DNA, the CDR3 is TGCAGCGTCGAAACTAGCGGGGCTGGAGAGCAGTACTTC.

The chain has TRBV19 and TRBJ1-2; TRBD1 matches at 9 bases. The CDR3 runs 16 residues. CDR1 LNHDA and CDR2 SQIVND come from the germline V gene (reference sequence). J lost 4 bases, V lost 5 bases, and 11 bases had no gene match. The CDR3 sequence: CASSSSGTGTPYGYTF. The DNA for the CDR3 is TGTGCCAGTAGTTCCTCCGGGACAGGGACTCCCTATGGCTACACCTTC.

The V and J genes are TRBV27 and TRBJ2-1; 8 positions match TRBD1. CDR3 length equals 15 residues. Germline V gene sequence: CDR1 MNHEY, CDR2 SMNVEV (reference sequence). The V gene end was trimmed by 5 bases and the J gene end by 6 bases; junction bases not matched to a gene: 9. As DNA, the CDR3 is TGTGCCAGCAGTGCCTGGACAGGGCGGGGCAATGAGCAGTTCTTC. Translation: CASSAWTGRGNEQFF.

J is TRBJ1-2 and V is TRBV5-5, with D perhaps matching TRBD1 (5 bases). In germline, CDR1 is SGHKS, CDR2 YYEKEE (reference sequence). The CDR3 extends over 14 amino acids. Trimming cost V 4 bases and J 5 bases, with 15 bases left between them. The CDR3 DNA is TGTGCCAGCAGCGCCCGGGGAGGGGATTATGGCTACACCTTC. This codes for CASSARGGDYGYTF.

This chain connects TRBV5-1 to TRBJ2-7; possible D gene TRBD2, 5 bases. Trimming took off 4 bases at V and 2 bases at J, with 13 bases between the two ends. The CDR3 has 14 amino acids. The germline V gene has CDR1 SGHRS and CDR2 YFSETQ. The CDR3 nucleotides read TGCGCCAGCAGCATTGGACTGGACGCCTACGAGCAGTACTTC. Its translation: CASSIGLDAYEQYF.

CDR3 region: CASSSGGGQGLYGYTF. In nucleotides, the CDR3 is TGCGCCAGCAGCTCAGGGGGTGGACAGGGGCTCTATGGCTACACCTTC. This sequence joins TRBV4-1 and TRBJ1-2; 9 bases line up with TRBD1. The CDR3 covers 16 residues. In germline, CDR1 is MGHRA, CDR2 YSYEKL. With V trimmed by 5 bases and J by 4 bases, 11 bases remained unmatched.

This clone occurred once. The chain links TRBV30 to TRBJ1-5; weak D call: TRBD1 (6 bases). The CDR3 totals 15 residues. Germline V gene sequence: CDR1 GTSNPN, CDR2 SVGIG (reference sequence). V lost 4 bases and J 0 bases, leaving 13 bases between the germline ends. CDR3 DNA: TGTGCCTGGACTCAAGGACAGTATAGCAATCAGCCCCAGCATTTT. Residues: CAWTQGQYSNQPQHF.

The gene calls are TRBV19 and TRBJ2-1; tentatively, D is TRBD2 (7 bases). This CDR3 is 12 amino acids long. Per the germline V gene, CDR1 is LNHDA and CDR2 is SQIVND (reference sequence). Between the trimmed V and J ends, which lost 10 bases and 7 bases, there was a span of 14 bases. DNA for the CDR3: TGTGCCACCGCCGGGGGGCGGAATGAGCAGTTCTTC. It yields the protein CATAGGRNEQFF. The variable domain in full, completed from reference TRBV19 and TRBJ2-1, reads DGGITQSPKYLFRKEGQNVTLSCEQNLNHDAMYWYRQDPGQGLRLIYYSQIVNDFQKGDIAEGYSVSREKKESFPLTVTSAQKNPTAFYLCATAGGRNEQFFGPGTRLTVL.

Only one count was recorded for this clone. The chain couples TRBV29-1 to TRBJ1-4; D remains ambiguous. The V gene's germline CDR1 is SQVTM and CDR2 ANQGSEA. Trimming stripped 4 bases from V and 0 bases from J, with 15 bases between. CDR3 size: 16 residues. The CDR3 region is CSVGVRDGATNEKLFF. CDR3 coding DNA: TGCAGCGTTGGAGTGCGTGACGGAGCAACTAATGAAAAACTGTTTTTT.

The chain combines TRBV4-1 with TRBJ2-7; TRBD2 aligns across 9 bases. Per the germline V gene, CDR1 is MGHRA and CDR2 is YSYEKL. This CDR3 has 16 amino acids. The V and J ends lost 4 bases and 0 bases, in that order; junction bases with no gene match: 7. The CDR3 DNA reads TGCGCCAGCAGCCCCCCCGGGACTAGCTACTCCTACGAGCAGTACTTC. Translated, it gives CASSPPGTSYSYEQYF.

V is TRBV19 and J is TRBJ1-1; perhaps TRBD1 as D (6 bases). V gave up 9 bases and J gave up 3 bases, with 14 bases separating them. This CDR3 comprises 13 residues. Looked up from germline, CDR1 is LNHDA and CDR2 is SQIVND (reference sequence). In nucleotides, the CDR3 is TGTGCCAGCTCGATAACAGGGTACACTGAAGCTTTCTTT. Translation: CASSITGYTEAFF.

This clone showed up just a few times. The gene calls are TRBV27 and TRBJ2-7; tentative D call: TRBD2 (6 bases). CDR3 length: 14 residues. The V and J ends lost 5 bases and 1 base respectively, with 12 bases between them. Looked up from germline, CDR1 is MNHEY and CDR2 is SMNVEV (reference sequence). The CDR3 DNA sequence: TGTGCCAGCAGTGGGGGGAGAAATTCCTACGAGCAGTACTTC. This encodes CASSGGRNSYEQYF.

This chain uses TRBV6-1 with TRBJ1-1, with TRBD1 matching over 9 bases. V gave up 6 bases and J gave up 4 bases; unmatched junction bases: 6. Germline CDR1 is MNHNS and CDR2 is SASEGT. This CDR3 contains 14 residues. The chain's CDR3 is CASRGTGLGTEAFF. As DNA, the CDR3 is TGTGCCAGCAGGGGGACAGGGCTTGGCACTGAAGCTTTCTTT.

DNA for the CDR3: TGTGCCAGCAGTTACGACTACCCGGAACTCTCTGGAAACACCATATATTTT. The encoded protein is CASSYDYPELSGNTIYF. The chain carries TRBV6-9 and TRBJ1-3; no definite D call. CDR1 and CDR2 (germline): MNHGY, SVAAGI. V shed 3 bases and J shed 0 bases, with 15 bases lying between them. The length of the CDR3 is 17 residues.

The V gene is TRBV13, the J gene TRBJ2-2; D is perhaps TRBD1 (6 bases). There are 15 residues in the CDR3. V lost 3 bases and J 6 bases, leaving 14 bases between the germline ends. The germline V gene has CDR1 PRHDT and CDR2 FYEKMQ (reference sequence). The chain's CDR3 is CASSFTDSRAGELFF. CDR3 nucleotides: TGTGCCAGCAGCTTCACGGACAGTCGCGCCGGGGAGCTGTTTTTT.

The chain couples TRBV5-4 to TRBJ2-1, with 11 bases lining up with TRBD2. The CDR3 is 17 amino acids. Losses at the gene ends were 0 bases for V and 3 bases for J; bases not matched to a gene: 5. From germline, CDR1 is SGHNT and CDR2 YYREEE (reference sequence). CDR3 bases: TGTGCCAGCAGCTTGGGCCCACTAGCGGGGGACTACAATGAGCAGTTCTTC. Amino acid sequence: CASSLGPLAGDYNEQFF.

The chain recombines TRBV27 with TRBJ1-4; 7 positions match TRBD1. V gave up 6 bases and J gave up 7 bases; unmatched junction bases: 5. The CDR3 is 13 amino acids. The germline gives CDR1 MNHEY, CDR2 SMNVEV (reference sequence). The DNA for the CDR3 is TGTGCCAGCAGCGGAAAGGGGGCTGAAAAACTGTTTTTT. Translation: CASSGKGAEKLFF.

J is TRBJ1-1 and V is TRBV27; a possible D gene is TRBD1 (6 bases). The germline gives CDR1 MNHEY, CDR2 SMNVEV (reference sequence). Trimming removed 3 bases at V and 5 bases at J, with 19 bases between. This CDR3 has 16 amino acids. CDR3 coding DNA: TGTGCCAGCAGTTTCCTGCCCCTATCAGGGGATACTGAAGCTTTCTTT. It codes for CASSFLPLSGDTEAFF.

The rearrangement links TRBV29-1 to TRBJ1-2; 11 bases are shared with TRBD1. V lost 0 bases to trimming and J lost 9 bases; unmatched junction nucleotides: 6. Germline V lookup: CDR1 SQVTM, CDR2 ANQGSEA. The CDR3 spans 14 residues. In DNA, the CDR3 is TGCAGCGTTGAAGACCGGACAGGGGGCTGGAGCTACACCTTC. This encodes CSVEDRTGGWSYTF.

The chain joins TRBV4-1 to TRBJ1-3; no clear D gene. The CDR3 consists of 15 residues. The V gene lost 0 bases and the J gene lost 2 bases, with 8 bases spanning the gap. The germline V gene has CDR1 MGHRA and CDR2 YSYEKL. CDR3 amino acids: CASSQDPGTGNTIYF. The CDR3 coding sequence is TGCGCCAGCAGCCAAGACCCCGGGACTGGAAACACCATATATTTT.

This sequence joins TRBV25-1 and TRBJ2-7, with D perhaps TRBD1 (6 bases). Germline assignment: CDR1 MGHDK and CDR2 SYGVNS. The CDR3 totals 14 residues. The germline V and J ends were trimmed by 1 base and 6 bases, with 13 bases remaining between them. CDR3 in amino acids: CASSELHRASEQYF. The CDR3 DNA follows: TGTGCCAGCAGTGAATTGCACAGGGCGAGCGAGCAGTACTTC.

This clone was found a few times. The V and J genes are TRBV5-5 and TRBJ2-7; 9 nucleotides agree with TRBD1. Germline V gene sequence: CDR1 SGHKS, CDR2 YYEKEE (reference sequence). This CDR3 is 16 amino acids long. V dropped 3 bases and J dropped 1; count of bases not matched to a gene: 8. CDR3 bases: TGTGCCAGCAGCTCTGGGGTGGGACAGGGATCCTACGAGCAGTACTTC. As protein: CASSSGVGQGSYEQYF.

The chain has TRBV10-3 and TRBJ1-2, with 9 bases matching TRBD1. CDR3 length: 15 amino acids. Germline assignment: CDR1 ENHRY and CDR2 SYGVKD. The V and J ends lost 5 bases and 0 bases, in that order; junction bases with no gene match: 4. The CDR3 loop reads CAISTTGGANYGYTF. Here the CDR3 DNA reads TGTGCCATCAGTACGACAGGGGGAGCTAACTATGGCTACACCTTC.